This TCR beta chain stems from a study of CD8+CD57+ T cells in acquired aplastic anemia. This clonotype came up many times. Its specificity is unknown. Profiling that covered TCR beta VDJ and CDR3 relied on genomic DNA as its template. MiXCR, applied by TCRdb to the reads, yields one record per CDR3 protein. The sample yields under 500,000 distinct CDR3 sequences, approximately 32% seen once. The sequenced patients had an expansion of CD8+CD57+ cells seen by flow cytometry. When blood sampling took place, the patients had received no therapy. Findings and limits, study-wide: In common between the patients and the controls were nearly 30 CD8+ CDR3 sequences. For CD8+ Simpson's diversity, patients and controls showed no significant difference.

The length of the CDR3 is 12 residues. CDR1 and CDR2 (germline): SGHRS, YFSETQ. The germline V and J ends were trimmed by 0 bases and 10 bases, with 10 bases remaining between them. The sample comprised sorted CD4+, CD8+, or CD8+CD57+ T cells (not recorded which) from PBMCs. This chain links TRBV5-1 with TRBJ1-2, with no clear D. This sequence was found in a human donor with aplastic anemia. In DNA, the CDR3 is TGCGCCAGCAGCTTGGCCTTTTACGACTACACCTTC. Translating gives CASSLAFYDYTF. Based on the CDR3 plus reference TRBV5-1 and TRBJ1-2, the full variable domain is KAGVTQTPRYLIKTRGQQVTLSCSPISGHRSVSWYQQTPGQGLQFLFEYFSETQRNKGNFPGRFSGRQFSNSRSEMNVSTLELGDSALYLCASSLAFYDYTFGSGTRLTVV.